This T cell receptor (beta chain) was observed in a study of CD8 T cells in ankylosing spondylitis. Looked up from germline, CDR1 is MDHEN and CDR2 is SYDVKM. Trimming left V 5 bases short and J 0 bases short, with 14 bases between. This CDR3 comprises 17 residues. This clonotype has just a few counts. Its antigen remains unidentified. One entry per CDR3 protein, called by TCRdb with MiXCR from the 5' RACE reads. The top ten clones hold more than 40% of a sample with 220,000 or so distinct CDR3 sequences, about 18% of them seen once. Study-level findings and limits: Seven or eight highly homologous variants made up a TCR beta motif, and this motif appeared characteristic of ankylosing spondylitis blood.

Sequenced input: blood, either unsorted or a sorted T cell fraction (not recorded which). V usage is TRBV28 and J usage is TRBJ1-6; D unclear. The sequence was collected from a male donor with ankylosing spondylitis. The CDR3 DNA sequence: TGTGCCAGCAGTCTGACGGATTATAGCTCCTATAATTCACCCCTCCACTTT. Translation: CASSLTDYSSYNSPLHF. The variable domain in full, with the rest retrieved from reference TRBV28 and TRBJ1-6, is DVKVTQSSRYLVKRTGEKVFLECVQDMDHENMFWYRQDPGLGLRLIYFSYDVKMKEKGDIPEGYSVSREKKERFSLILESASTNQTSMYLCASSLTDYSSYNSPLHFGNGTRLTVT.